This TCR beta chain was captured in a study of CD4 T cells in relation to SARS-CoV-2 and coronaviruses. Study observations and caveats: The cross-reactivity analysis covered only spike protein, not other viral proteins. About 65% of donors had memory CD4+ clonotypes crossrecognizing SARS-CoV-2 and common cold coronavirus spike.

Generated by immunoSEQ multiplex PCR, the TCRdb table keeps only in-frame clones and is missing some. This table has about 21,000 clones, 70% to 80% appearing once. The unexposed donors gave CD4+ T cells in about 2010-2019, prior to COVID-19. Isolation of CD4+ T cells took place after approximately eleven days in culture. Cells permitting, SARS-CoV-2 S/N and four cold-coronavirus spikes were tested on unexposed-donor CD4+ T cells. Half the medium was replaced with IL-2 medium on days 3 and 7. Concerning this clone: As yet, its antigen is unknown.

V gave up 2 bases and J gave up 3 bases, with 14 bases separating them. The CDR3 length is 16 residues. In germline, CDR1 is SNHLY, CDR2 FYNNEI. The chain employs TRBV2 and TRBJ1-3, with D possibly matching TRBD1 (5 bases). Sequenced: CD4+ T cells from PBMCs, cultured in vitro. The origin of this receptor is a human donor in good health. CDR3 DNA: TGTGCCAGCAGTGAATGGTTGGGGGGTTATGGAAACACCATATATTTT. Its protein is CASSEWLGGYGNTIYF. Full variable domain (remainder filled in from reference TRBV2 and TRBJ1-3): EPEVTQTPSHQVTQMGQEVILRCVPISNHLYFYWYRQILGQKVEFLVSFYNNEISEKSEIFDDQFSVERPDGSNFTLKIRSTKLEDSAMYFCASSEWLGGYGNTIYFGEGSWLTVV.